The source of this TCR beta chain is a study of Tregs in tolerant kidney transplant recipients. Whole-study findings and limits: This study did not directly address biological reproducibility. Tregs expanded with activated donor B cells seemed most donor-specific.

Method: immunoSEQ multiplex PCR; TCRdb's copy keeps in-frame clones and lacks some. Of about 50,000 clones in the sample, approximately 89% were seen once. Mixed chimerism was transient after nonmyeloablative marrow transplants from related graft donors. Comments on this clone: The target antigen is unknown.

The germline gives CDR1 GTSNPN, CDR2 SVGIG (reference sequence). Trimming took 1 base from V and 5 from J, leaving 8 bases between them. The CDR3 has 12 residues. This specimen consisted of CD8+ T cells from blood (PBMCs), obtained 12 months after the transplant. The gene calls are TRBV30 and TRBJ1-2, with no clear D. The sequence was collected from a human patient who received a combined kidney and bone marrow transplant. Some T cells may be the graft donor's. The CDR3 DNA sequence: TGTGCCTGGAGTGATCCGGGTTATGGCTACACCTTC. Encoded protein: CAWSDPGYGYTF.